This TCR beta chain was retrieved from a study of blood T cell repertoires in COVID-19. Whole-study context: Specimens from acute and convalescent COVID-19 originated in the United States, Italy and Spain. T cells, B-cell-depleted T cells, or PBMCs supplied cDNA or gDNA.

Per the original methods: Amplification of reference gene primers was used by the study to estimate nucleated cell counts. The method was immunoSEQ multiplex PCR; TCRdb's version includes in-frame clones alone and lacks a portion of them. For V, J and clone size, that table is used; D and trimming come from the DNA. The sample consists of roughly 82,000 clones, 90% of them appearing once. Losses at the gene ends were 3 bases for V and 4 bases for J; bases not matched to a gene: 4. Germline V gene sequence: CDR1 LGHDT, CDR2 YNNKEL (reference sequence). The CDR3 loop spans 14 amino acids. The V gene is TRBV3-1 (or the pseudogene TRBV3-2), the J gene TRBJ1-2; TRBD1 matches at 8 bases. Sequencing was carried out using peripheral blood. The TCR sequence derives from a woman between 45 and 65 years old in a cohort sampled during active COVID-19. The CDR3 here is CASSHDRGTYGYTF. For the CDR3, the DNA is TGTGCCAGCAGCCACGACAGGGGAACCTATGGCTACACCTTC.